This T cell receptor beta chain was found in a study of radiation and T cells in renal cell carcinoma. V lost 3 bases and J 6 bases, leaving 18 bases between the germline ends. CDR1 is SGHTA, CDR2 FQGNSA, per germline. The CDR3 sequence is 15 residues long. Described time point: blood 2 weeks post-SBRT. Treatment given: 15 Gy SBRT to primary tumor, nephrectomy 4 weeks later. This clone showed up just once. The data were produced by immunoSEQ multiplex PCR, yet TCRdb's version contains in-frame clones alone and is incomplete. The sample records about 120,000 clones, around 81% being singletons. The sequences come from blood, collected from a patient whose treatment included radiotherapy and nephrectomy. This clonotype originated in a man in his fifties with renal cell carcinoma. The chain couples TRBV7-2 to TRBJ2-7; D unclear. For the CDR3, the DNA is TGTGCCAGCAGCTTGATACAGCAATCCTACGTCGAGCAGTACTTC. Amino acid sequence: CASSLIQQSYVEQYF.